The T cell receptor (beta chain) described here comes from a study of cytomegalovirus exposure and HLA in healthy donors. This CDR3 comprises 14 residues. The V gene lost 4 bases and the J gene lost 3 bases, with 13 bases spanning the gap. The germline V gene has CDR1 SGHRS and CDR2 YFSETQ. PCR involved 60 Vbeta and 13 Jbeta primers. Assay: immunoSEQ multiplex PCR; the TCRdb copy retains only in-frame clones and omits some. The sample contains about 120,000 clones, around three quarters of which appear only once. Findings and limits, study-wide: Some segments of the V type, notably TRBV6-2 and TRBV6-3, were excluded as indistinguishable. Analysis performed later found 16,000 or so TCR beta sequences associated with HLA alleles at 0.05 false discovery rate.

In the case of this clone: What it binds is not known.

The J gene is TRBJ1-2, the V gene TRBV5-1, with D maybe TRBD1 (6 bases). The TCR sequence derives from a woman aged 30 to 39 in good health and CMV-seronegative. The specimen sequenced was PBMCs. CDR3 sequence (DNA): TGCGCCAGCAGCGTCACGGGGGGCGACTATGGCTACACCTTC. Translated: CASSVTGGDYGYTF.